This paragraph reports one TCR beta chain. The data belong to a study of cytomegalovirus exposure and HLA in healthy donors. Primers included in the PCR were 60 Vbeta and 13 Jbeta primers. The protocol was immunoSEQ multiplex PCR, while the TCRdb copy is restricted to in-frame clones and leaves out a portion. Among about 140,000 clones listed, about 70% were seen once. Sequenced sample: PBMCs. This clonotype originated in a woman aged 40 to 50 in good health and CMV-seronegative.

In DNA, the CDR3 is TGTGCCAGCAGCTTGGCCTTAGGGGCATCAGGCACTGAAGCTTTCTTT. Amino acid sequence: CASSLALGASGTEAFF. V gene TRBV5-5 combines with J gene TRBJ1-1; a weak D match, TRBD1 (5 bases). Trimming took off 0 bases at V and 4 bases at J, with 16 bases between the two ends. Germline V lookup: CDR1 SGHKS, CDR2 YYEKEE (reference sequence). The CDR3 consists of 16 residues.